At least ten counts were recorded for the clone carrying this T cell receptor beta chain. Its cognate antigen is unknown. Template-switching 5'RACE yielded the TCR cDNA; a universal primer site and UMIs were added in the process. TCRdb re-called the 5' RACE reads through MiXCR, storing one row per CDR3 protein. The data hold roughly 63,000 distinct CDR3 sequences, with approximately 7% observed a single time. This entry belongs to a study of T cells after yellow fever vaccination. Broader study findings: Clones that expanded after primary vaccination mostly reappeared after the booster (around 96% CD4, 88% CD8). CD4 and CD8 compartments shared a small share of clonotypes.

This CDR3 has 17 amino acids. With 0 bases clipped from V and 5 bases from J, the junction kept 13 bases outside the gene matches. Germline V lookup: CDR1 SGHRS, CDR2 YFSETQ. The J gene is TRBJ2-7, the V gene TRBV5-1, with TRBD2 identical over 8 bases. The TCR comes from a man aged 30-40 years who received the YFV17D yellow fever vaccine. Specimen: CD8+ T cells sorted from PBMCs, collected 15 days after the yellow fever booster vaccination. The CDR3 here is CASSLGLAGGVGDEQYF. CDR3 coding DNA: TGCGCCAGCAGCTTGGGGCTGGCGGGAGGTGTAGGCGACGAGCAGTACTTC.